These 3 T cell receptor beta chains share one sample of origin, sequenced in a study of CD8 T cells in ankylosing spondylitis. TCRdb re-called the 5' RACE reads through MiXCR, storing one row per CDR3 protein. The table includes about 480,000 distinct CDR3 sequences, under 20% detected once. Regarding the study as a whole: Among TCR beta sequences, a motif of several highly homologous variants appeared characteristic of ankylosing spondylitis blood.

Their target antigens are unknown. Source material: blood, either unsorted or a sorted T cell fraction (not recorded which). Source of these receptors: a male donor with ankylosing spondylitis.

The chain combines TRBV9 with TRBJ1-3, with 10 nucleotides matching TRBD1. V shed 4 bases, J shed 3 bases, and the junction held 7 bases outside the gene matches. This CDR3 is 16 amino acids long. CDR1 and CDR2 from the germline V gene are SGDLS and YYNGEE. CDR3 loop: CASSTTGTGDGNTIYF. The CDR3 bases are TGTGCCAGCAGCACTACCGGGACAGGGGATGGAAACACCATATATTTT. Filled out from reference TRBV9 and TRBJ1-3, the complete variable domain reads DSGVTQTPKHLITATGQRVTLRCSPRSGDLSVYWYQQSLDQGLQFLIQYYNGEERAKGNILERFSAQQFPDLHSELNLSSLELGDSALYFCASSTTGTGDGNTIYFGEGSWLTVV.

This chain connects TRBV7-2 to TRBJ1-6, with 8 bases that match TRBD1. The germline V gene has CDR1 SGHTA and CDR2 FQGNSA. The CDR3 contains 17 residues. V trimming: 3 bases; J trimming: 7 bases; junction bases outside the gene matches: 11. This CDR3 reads CASSFEPGGVGNSPLHF. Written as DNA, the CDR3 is TGTGCCAGCAGCTTTGAGCCAGGGGGCGTAGGAAATTCACCCCTCCACTTT.

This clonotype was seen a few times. The CDR3 region is CASSYYRDSFYGYTF. Written as DNA, the CDR3 is TGTGCCAGCAGTTACTACCGGGACAGCTTTTATGGCTACACCTTC. The gene calls are TRBV6-5 and TRBJ1-2, with 7 bases fitting TRBD1. The CDR3 totals 15 residues. V lost 1 base, J lost 5 bases, and 7 bases stayed unmatched. Germline V CDR1 and CDR2: MNHEY, SVGAGI.